Below, 30 T cell receptor beta chains from the same sample are listed, as sequenced in a study of early T cells in non-severe SARS-CoV-2 infection. TCRdb passed the 5' RACE reads through MiXCR, listing each CDR3 protein once. The sample contains tens of thousands of distinct CDR3 sequences, 5.5% to 6.5% of which appear only once. Specimen: whole blood. The receptors here all came from an adult who was a healthcare worker with PCR-confirmed SARS-CoV-2 infection or an uninfected control (not recorded which).

This clonotype was detected ten times or more. The V gene is TRBV6-1, the J gene TRBJ2-7; 12 nucleotides line up with TRBD1. Germline values: CDR1 MNHNS, CDR2 SASEGT. The CDR3 sequence is 17 residues long. The V segment lost 0 bases and the J segment 7 bases; nucleotides outside the gene matches: 10. The CDR3 loop is CASSEAGTGQGAGEQYF. The CDR3 nucleotides read TGTGCCAGCAGTGAAGCCGGGACGGGACAGGGGGCCGGAGAGCAGTACTTC.

This clonotype has more than one count but fewer than ten. This chain links TRBV20-1 with TRBJ2-4; D ambiguous. V lost 7 bases and J 0 bases, leaving 40 bases between the germline ends. Germline V gives CDR1 DFQATT, CDR2 SNEGSKA (reference sequence). The CDR3 has 23 amino acids. The CDR3, as DNA: TGCAGTGATAAGGGCAGGAAAGGTTCCAAAGAGCTTTCTGTCCTAGAAGCCAAAAACATTCAGTACTTC. Translating gives CSDKGRKGSKELSVLEAKNIQYF.

The V and J genes are TRBV5-4 and TRBJ2-5, with D tentatively TRBD1 (6 bases). Per germline, CDR1 SGHNT and CDR2 YYREEE (reference sequence). Trimming took 4 bases from V and 0 from J, leaving 13 bases between them. This CDR3 contains 15 residues. The CDR3 spells CASSLRGTHQETQYF. The CDR3 bases are TGTGCCAGCAGCCTCAGGGGCACTCACCAAGAGACCCAGTACTTC.

J is TRBJ2-3 and V is TRBV11-1; 8 positions match TRBD2. The CDR3 runs to 16 residues. V gave up 2 bases and J gave up 6 bases; unmatched junction bases: 10. From germline, CDR1 is SGHAT and CDR2 FQDESV (reference sequence). Here the CDR3 reads CASSLPGLAITDTQYF. CDR3 sequence (DNA): TGTGCCAGCAGCTTACCCGGACTAGCTATTACGGATACGCAGTATTTT.

This clonotype appeared many times. The chain employs TRBV11-2 and TRBJ2-3, with D maybe TRBD2 (5 bases). CDR1 SGHAT and CDR2 FQNNGV come from the germline V gene. This CDR3 comprises 16 residues. Trimming pared 1 base from V and 0 bases from J, leaving 11 bases between. The CDR3 DNA is TGTGCCAGCAGCTTAGGAGGGTCAGCTAGCACAGATACGCAGTATTTT. Amino acids: CASSLGGSASTDTQYF.

J is TRBJ2-2 and V is TRBV7-9, with D perhaps matching TRBD1 (6 bases). This CDR3 spans 17 amino acids. Germline values: CDR1 SEHNR, CDR2 FQNEAQ (reference sequence). The V end was cut by 6 bases, the J end by 3 bases, with 20 bases between. This CDR3 reads CASSSSTQGIYTGELFF. DNA of the CDR3: TGTGCCAGCAGTTCATCTACGCAGGGGATTTACACCGGGGAGCTGTTTTTT.

There are many counts of this clonotype. The genes are TRBV19 and TRBJ1-6; 10 bases map to TRBD1. The junction had 8 bases not matched to a gene; V was cut back by 3 bases and J by 0 bases. The CDR3 is 19 residues long. The germline V gene encodes CDR1 LNHDA and CDR2 SQIVND (reference sequence). The CDR3 is CASSMVGQGMSSYNSPLHF. Here the CDR3 DNA reads TGTGCCAGTAGTATGGTGGGACAGGGGATGAGCTCCTATAATTCACCCCTCCACTTT. Full variable domain (remainder filled in from reference TRBV19 and TRBJ1-6): DGGITQSPKYLFRKEGQNVTLSCEQNLNHDAMYWYRQDPGQGLRLIYYSQIVNDFQKGDIAEGYSVSREKKESFPLTVTSAQKNPTAFYLCASSMVGQGMSSYNSPLHFGNGTRLTVT.

As for this clonotype: Germline and junction disagree at one end, which may indicate a read error. The chain carries TRBV6-1 and TRBJ2-3; 8 bases align to TRBD2. This CDR3 spans 16 amino acids. Germline V gene sequence: CDR1 MNHNS, CDR2 SASEGT. CDR3 DNA sequence: TGTGCCAGCAGCGAAGAAAGCGGGGGAGGGACAGATACGCAGTATTTT. It yields the protein CASSEESGGGTDTQYF.

The rearrangement joins TRBV3-1 to TRBJ2-2; D gene uncertain. There are 12 residues in the CDR3. The V and J ends lost 5 bases and 7 bases respectively, with 8 bases between them. CDR1 and CDR2 (germline): LGHDT, YNNKEL (reference sequence). The CDR3 protein is CASSALGGELFF. The CDR3 bases are TGTGCCAGCAGCGCACTGGGCGGGGAGCTGTTTTTT.

This clonotype was observed a handful of times. This chain connects TRBV7-2 to TRBJ2-3; D not resolved. CDR3 length equals 16 residues. V dropped 4 bases and J dropped 0 bases, with 14 bases sitting between them. CDR1 and CDR2 (germline): SGHTA, FQGNSA. The CDR3 DNA follows: TGTGCCAGCAGCTACATCGACTTACCTAGCACAGATACGCAGTATTTT. Translating it yields CASSYIDLPSTDTQYF.

In its sample, this clonotype was seen many times. The rearrangement joins TRBV20-1 to TRBJ2-3; 14 bases agree with TRBD2. V lost 1 base, J lost 6 bases, and 6 bases stayed unmatched. This CDR3 is built from 16 residues. The germline gives CDR1 DFQATT, CDR2 SNEGSKA (reference sequence). CDR3 amino acids: CSARGTSGGIWDTQYF. CDR3 DNA: TGCAGTGCTAGAGGGACTAGCGGGGGGATTTGGGATACGCAGTATTTT.

The V and J genes are TRBV5-8 and TRBJ2-7; TRBD2 matches at 7 bases. This CDR3 is built from 13 residues. Per the germline V gene, CDR1 is SGHTS and CDR2 is YDEGEE. Unmatched junction bases numbered 9, after V lost 9 bases and J lost 3 bases. CDR3 DNA: TGTGCCACCTGTGGGCGGGGGTGCTACGAGCAGTACTTC. Its translation is CATCGRGCYEQYF.

This sequence joins TRBV10-3 and TRBJ1-2; D might be TRBD1 (6 bases). This CDR3 region has 13 residues. In germline, CDR1 is ENHRY, CDR2 SYGVKD. V lost 4 bases and J lost 6, with 12 bases in between. CDR3 sequence reads: CAISAQGTHGYTF. CDR3 coding DNA: TGTGCCATCAGTGCTCAGGGGACCCATGGCTACACCTTC.

With respect to this clonotype: This clone may be a read error of a much larger clone one base away. The chain is built from TRBV11-2 and TRBJ2-7; TRBD2 might be the D (7 bases). This CDR3 is 15 amino acids long. Germline assignment: CDR1 SGHAT and CDR2 FQNNGV. CDR3 sequence: CASSQNHPGDYEQNF. DNA for the CDR3: TGTGCCAGCAGCCAAAACCATCCAGGGGACTACGAGCAGAACTTC.

The table lists this clonotype with many counts. The V and J genes are TRBV24-1 and TRBJ2-1; no firm D call. CDR1 and CDR2 (germline): KGHDR, SFDVKD. This CDR3 has 15 amino acids. The V end lost 0 bases, the J end lost 5 bases, and 10 bases lay between the germline ends. CDR3 sequence: CATSDLNKIDNEQFF. CDR3 bases: TGTGCCACCAGTGATTTGAACAAGATTGACAATGAGCAGTTCTTC.

This clonotype has ten or more counts. The V and J genes are TRBV20-1 and TRBJ2-7, with D perhaps TRBD2 (5 bases). Germline lookup yields CDR1 DFQATT and CDR2 SNEGSKA (reference sequence). Between the trimmed V and J ends, which lost 6 bases and 3 bases, there was a span of 12 bases. The CDR3 extends over 12 amino acids. The CDR3 is CSAWTASYEQYF. As DNA, the CDR3 is TGCAGTGCCTGGACTGCGAGCTACGAGCAGTACTTC.

In this sample, this clonotype turned up many times. The rearrangement links TRBV11-2 to TRBJ2-5, with D unresolved. Germline assignment: CDR1 SGHAT and CDR2 FQNNGV. The germline V and J ends were trimmed by 5 bases and 1 base, with 8 bases remaining between them. The CDR3 has 13 residues. CDR3 nucleotides: TGTGCCAGCAGCACATACAGCCAAGAGACCCAGTACTTC. The encoded protein is CASSTYSQETQYF. The full variable domain, completed using reference TRBV11-2 and TRBJ2-5, is EAGVAQSPRYKIIEKRQSVAFWCNPISGHATLYWYQQILGQGPKLLIQFQNNGVVDDSQLPKDRFSAERLKGVDSTLKIQPAKLEDSAVYLCASSTYSQETQYFGPGTRLLVL.

This clonotype came up a few times. This chain links TRBV20-1 with TRBJ2-7; D possibly corresponds to TRBD1 (5 bases). The CDR3 contains 12 residues. The V end was cut by 4 bases, the J end by 3 bases, with 10 bases between. The germline V gene has CDR1 DFQATT and CDR2 SNEGSKA (reference sequence). The CDR3 nucleotides are TGCAGTGCTAACCAGGGAAGCTACGAGCAGTACTTC. Translating gives CSANQGSYEQYF.

The sample holds one count of this clonotype. The chain has TRBV12-3 or TRBV12-4 and TRBJ2-1; D is unresolved. The CDR3 is made up of 11 amino acids. V was trimmed by 6 bases and J by 3 bases, leaving 3 bases between them. The CDR3 loop is CASRNYNEQFF. Written as DNA, the CDR3 is TGTGCCAGCAGAAACTACAATGAGCAGTTCTTC.

The CDR3 sequence is CASSFLNEQYF. The DNA for the CDR3 is TGTGCCAGCAGTTTCTTAAACGAGCAGTACTTC. The V and J genes are TRBV28 and TRBJ2-7; D unclear. This CDR3 region has 11 residues. V dropped 3 bases and J dropped 5 bases, with 5 bases sitting between them. Germline CDR1 MDHEN, CDR2 SYDVKM.

This clonotype occurred a few times. The chain combines TRBV5-1 with TRBJ2-7; 7 bases align to TRBD1. The trim removed 4 bases at V and 3 bases at J, leaving 4 bases unmatched. This CDR3 spans 13 amino acids. The germline CDR1 and CDR2 sequences are SGHRS and YFSETQ. In DNA, the CDR3 is TGCGCCAGCAGCGGGGACAGCCTCTACGAGCAGTACTTC. It translates to CASSGDSLYEQYF.

This clonotype was seen many times. The rearrangement joins TRBV3-1 to TRBJ2-3; 14 bases are shared with TRBD2. The V segment lost 6 bases and the J segment 8 bases; nucleotides outside the gene matches: 10. This CDR3 is 16 amino acids long. Germline loops: CDR1 LGHDT, CDR2 YNNKEL (reference sequence). The CDR3: CASSPMGTSGGGTQYF. DNA for the CDR3: TGTGCCAGCAGTCCAATGGGGACTAGCGGGGGAGGTACGCAGTATTTT.

This clonotype was seen at least ten times. V usage is TRBV20-1 and J usage is TRBJ1-5; D gene unclear. Germline CDR1 and CDR2: DFQATT and SNEGSKA (reference sequence). The CDR3 covers 16 residues. Trimming took 6 bases from V and 0 from J, leaving 18 bases between them. Here the CDR3 DNA reads TGCAGTGCAACGGTGGGTGGGCAGTATAGCAATCAGCCCCAGCATTTT. This encodes CSATVGGQYSNQPQHF.

In this sample, this clonotype turned up many times. The V call is TRBV19, the J call TRBJ1-2; weak D call: TRBD1 (5 bases). Germline lookup yields CDR1 LNHDA and CDR2 SQIVND (reference sequence). The CDR3 contains 12 residues. Trimming cost V 7 bases and J 3 bases, with 9 bases left between them. CDR3 loop: CASKGSDYGYTF. The DNA of the CDR3 is TGTGCCAGTAAGGGGTCGGACTATGGCTACACCTTC.

V is TRBV11-2 and J is TRBJ2-5, with D possibly TRBD2 on 5 matching bases. Germline assignment: CDR1 SGHAT and CDR2 FQNNGV. This CDR3 spans 13 amino acids. Trimming stripped 2 bases from V and 2 bases from J, with 6 bases between. The CDR3 here is CASSLWEQETQYF. For the CDR3, the DNA is TGTGCCAGCAGCTTATGGGAGCAAGAGACCCAGTACTTC. The whole variable domain, remainder taken from reference TRBV11-2 and TRBJ2-5, is EAGVAQSPRYKIIEKRQSVAFWCNPISGHATLYWYQQILGQGPKLLIQFQNNGVVDDSQLPKDRFSAERLKGVDSTLKIQPAKLEDSAVYLCASSLWEQETQYFGPGTRLLVL.

In its sample, this clonotype was seen many times. The chain carries TRBV4-1 and TRBJ2-5; unclear D gene. CDR1 is MGHRA and CDR2 is YSYEKL in the germline V gene. Between the trimmed V and J ends, which lost 1 base and 3 bases, there was a span of 12 bases. There are 15 residues in the CDR3. Here the CDR3 DNA reads TGCGCCAGCAGCCAAGTCGTCGAGGCCGAAGAGACCCAGTACTTC. It specifies CASSQVVEAEETQYF.

This clonotype occurred many times. V and J are TRBV19 and TRBJ2-2, with 9 nucleotides matching TRBD1. The germline V gene encodes CDR1 LNHDA and CDR2 SQIVND (reference sequence). The CDR3 covers 15 residues. The V segment lost 7 bases and the J segment 5 bases; nucleotides outside the gene matches: 8. The CDR3 bases are TGTGCCAGTACCAATACCGGGACAGGGACCGGGGAGCTGTTTTTT. This gives the protein CASTNTGTGTGELFF. The full variable domain, with the rest looked up from reference TRBV19 and TRBJ2-2, is DGGITQSPKYLFRKEGQNVTLSCEQNLNHDAMYWYRQDPGQGLRLIYYSQIVNDFQKGDIAEGYSVSREKKESFPLTVTSAQKNPTAFYLCASTNTGTGTGELFFGEGSRLTVL.

This chain uses TRBV2 with TRBJ2-3; the match to TRBD1 covers 8 bases. The CDR3 extends over 14 amino acids. Germline V gene lookup returns CDR1 SNHLY and CDR2 FYNNEI. V trimming: 1 base; J trimming: 4 bases; junction bases outside the gene matches: 1. The DNA for the CDR3 is TGTGCCAGCAGTGAAGACAGGGGGTCAGATACGCAGTATTTT. This encodes CASSEDRGSDTQYF.

This chain joins TRBV20-1 and TRBJ2-7; 7 nucleotides match TRBD1. The CDR3 is 13 residues long. Trimming removed 5 bases from V and 3 bases from J; junction bases left unmatched: 7. CDR1 and CDR2 (germline): DFQATT, SNEGSKA (reference sequence). The CDR3 DNA sequence: TGCAGTGCTCTGGGCAGGGGGAACTACGAGCAGTACTTC. Translation gives CSALGRGNYEQYF.

This clonotype has a count of ten or more. This chain connects TRBV6-5 to TRBJ1-6, with D unresolved. Trimming removed 8 bases at V and 0 bases at J, with 11 bases between. CDR1 is MNHEY, CDR2 SVGAGI, per germline. This CDR3 spans 15 amino acids. CDR3 protein: CASLSLYSYNSPLHF. In nucleotides, the CDR3 is TGTGCCAGCCTTTCCCTCTACTCCTATAATTCACCCCTCCACTTT.